A single sample is the source of the 18 T cell receptor beta chains below, sequenced in a study of chronic HIV infection and antiretroviral therapy. TCRdb called the 5' RACE reads again in MiXCR, with one record for every CDR3 protein. Altogether under 55,000 distinct CDR3 sequences are present, about 18% being singletons, with the ten largest covering over 2.5%. Sample: peripheral blood. The receptor set was obtained from an adult who had HIV and had not received antiretroviral therapy, or was an uninfected healthy control (not recorded which).

This clonotype was counted only a few times. The chain is built from TRBV2 and TRBJ1-5; TRBD1 aligns across 8 bases. The CDR3 covers 15 residues. Germline V gene sequence: CDR1 SNHLY, CDR2 FYNNEI. Trimming removed 6 bases from V and 8 bases from J; junction bases left unmatched: 12. CDR3 in amino acids: CASSPGGQVQKPQHF. The CDR3 nucleotides are TGTGCCAGCAGCCCCGGGGGACAGGTGCAAAAGCCCCAGCATTTT.

The gene calls are TRBV11-1 and TRBJ2-1; tentative D call: TRBD2 (6 bases). The V gene's germline CDR1 is SGHAT and CDR2 FQDESV (reference sequence). The V end lost 5 bases, the J end lost 1 base, and 12 bases lay between the germline ends. The CDR3 runs to 15 residues. CDR3 amino acids: CASSLLLASYNEQFF. As DNA, the CDR3 is TGTGCCAGCAGCCTCTTGCTAGCGTCCTACAATGAGCAGTTCTTC.

The chain joins TRBV7-9 to TRBJ1-1; 11 nucleotides agree with TRBD1. Unmatched junction bases numbered 14, after V lost 1 base and J lost 4 bases. The CDR3 covers 19 residues. Looked up from germline, CDR1 is SEHNR and CDR2 is FQNEAQ (reference sequence). DNA for the CDR3: TGTGCCAGCAGCTTAGATCTCTGGACAGGGGGCGCATTTGGCACTGAAGCTTTCTTT. Encoded protein: CASSLDLWTGGAFGTEAFF. Full variable domain (outside the CDR3, taken from reference TRBV7-9 and TRBJ1-1): DTGVSQNPRHKITKRGQNVTFRCDPISEHNRLYWYRQTLGQGPEFLTYFQNEAQLEKSRLLSDRFSAERPKGSFSTLEIQRTEQGDSAMYLCASSLDLWTGGAFGTEAFFGQGTRLTVV.

Points on this clonotype: The junction departs from germline at one end; a sequencing error may be responsible. This chain connects TRBV28 to TRBJ1-2; unclear D gene. Per the germline V gene, CDR1 is MDHEN and CDR2 is SYDVKM. The CDR3 covers 13 residues. The CDR3 loop reads CASSFAPSYGDTF. CDR3 sequence (DNA): TGTGCCAGCAGTTTTGCCCCTTCCTATGGCGACACCTTC.

This clonotype occurred a few times. The CDR3 nucleotides are TGCAGCGGTTTCGCGGGCGCCGGAGCCAAAAACATTCAGTACTTC. It codes for CSGFAGAGAKNIQYF. The rearrangement joins TRBV29-1 to TRBJ2-4; possibly TRBD2 for D (5 bases). The CDR3 totals 15 residues. Germline V gene data show CDR1 as SQVTM and CDR2 as ANQGSEA. The ends were cut back, 7 bases at V and 0 bases at J, with 16 bases in the middle.

This clonotype turned up a few times. The chain has TRBV28 and TRBJ2-7, with TRBD1 matching over 9 bases. Germline loops: CDR1 MDHEN, CDR2 SYDVKM. This CDR3 is built from 13 residues. V dropped 5 bases and J dropped 6; count of bases not matched to a gene: 5. The CDR3 sequence is CASSLTGGREQYF. The CDR3, as DNA: TGTGCCAGCAGTCTCACAGGGGGCCGCGAGCAGTACTTC.

A few counts support this clonotype. V gene TRBV28 combines with J gene TRBJ2-7; unclear D gene. Trimming shortened V by 7 bases and J by 2 bases, and 15 bases separated the two germline ends. The CDR3 contains 14 residues. Germline V gives CDR1 MDHEN, CDR2 SYDVKM. In DNA form, the CDR3 reads TGTGCCAGCACCCTCATCAGAAATGCCTACGAGCAGTACTTC. Translating it yields CASTLIRNAYEQYF.

The rearrangement uses TRBV27 and TRBJ1-6, with D possibly being TRBD1 (6 bases). In germline, CDR1 is MNHEY, CDR2 SMNVEV (reference sequence). The CDR3 runs to 16 residues. V shed 3 bases and J shed 0 bases, with 9 bases lying between them. CDR3 sequence: CASSFADSSYNSPLHF. The CDR3 DNA sequence: TGTGCCAGCAGTTTTGCGGACAGCTCCTATAATTCACCCCTCCACTTT.

The chain couples TRBV18 to TRBJ2-7; D may be TRBD2 (5 bases). Trimming removed 0 bases at V and 3 bases at J, with 6 bases between. CDR1 and CDR2 from the germline V gene are KGHSH and LQKENI. The CDR3 runs to 13 residues. The CDR3 DNA sequence: TGTGCCAGCTCACCACCCCGGGACTACGAGCAGTACTTC. Protein: CASSPPRDYEQYF. The variable domain in full, with the rest retrieved from reference TRBV18 and TRBJ2-7, is NAGVMQNPRHLVRRRGQEARLRCSPMKGHSHVYWYRQLPEEGLKFMVYLQKENIIDESGMPKERFSAEFPKEGPSILRIQQVVRGDSAAYFCASSPPRDYEQYFGPGTRLTVT.

This clonotype has just a few counts. This rearrangement joins TRBV29-1 to TRBJ1-2, with D tentatively TRBD1 (5 bases). Germline V gene lookup returns CDR1 SQVTM and CDR2 ANQGSEA. This CDR3 has 14 amino acids. V gave up 6 bases and J gave up 2 bases, with 16 bases separating them. CDR3 coding DNA: TGCAGCGTCCACTCCCCGGGGGACAACTATGGCTACACCTTC. Residues: CSVHSPGDNYGYTF.

In its sample, this clonotype was seen a few times. The chain links TRBV6-1 to TRBJ2-3; no clear D gene. This CDR3 comprises 16 residues. V lost 0 bases, J lost 0 bases, and 10 bases lay in between. Germline assignment: CDR1 MNHNS and CDR2 SASEGT. The CDR3, as DNA: TGTGCCAGCAGTGAAGCGTACCTCACTAGCACAGATACGCAGTATTTT. Translated: CASSEAYLTSTDTQYF.

This clonotype was seen only a few times. V is TRBV4-1 and J is TRBJ2-7, with TRBD2 as a possible D gene (5 bases). The ends were cut back, 0 bases at V and 0 bases at J, with 9 bases in the middle. CDR3 length equals 15 residues. Germline loops: CDR1 MGHRA, CDR2 YSYEKL. CDR3 sequence: CASSQERANSYEQYF. DNA of the CDR3: TGCGCCAGCAGCCAAGAGCGGGCTAACTCCTACGAGCAGTACTTC.

This clonotype was observed a handful of times. DNA of the CDR3: TGCAGCGTATCAACAGGGGGCGCGACTAATGAAAAACTGTTTTTT. Its translation is CSVSTGGATNEKLFF. The chain uses TRBV29-1 and TRBJ1-4; 9 bases are a match to TRBD1. This CDR3 has 15 residues. CDR1 is SQVTM, CDR2 ANQGSEA, per germline. Trimming took 6 bases from V and 2 from J; bases not matched to a gene: 7.

This chain connects TRBV24-1 to TRBJ2-1; 7 bases agree with TRBD2. The V gene's germline CDR1 is KGHDR and CDR2 SFDVKD. Losses at the gene ends were 4 bases for V and 7 bases for J; bases not matched to a gene: 21. The CDR3 runs 19 residues. The CDR3 loop is CATSDVDGRLALNVNEQFF. For the CDR3, the DNA is TGTGCCACCAGTGACGTGGACGGACGACTAGCTCTGAATGTGAATGAGCAGTTCTTC.

Notes on this clonotype: The germline gene is not matched at one end of the junction; a read error may be the cause. V and J are TRBV7-7 and TRBJ2-5; the match to TRBD2 covers 7 bases. Germline CDR1 SSHAT, CDR2 FNYEAQ (reference sequence). This CDR3 region has 14 residues. CDR3 in DNA: TGTGCTAGCAGCCCAGGGAGGGTAGAGGAGACCCAGTACTTC. Translating gives CASSPGRVEETQYF.

This clonotype was seen more than once but under ten times. The chain is built from TRBV3-1 and TRBJ2-1; TRBD2 agrees at 7 bases. After removal of 0 bases from V and 8 bases from J, the junction contained 13 bases not matched to a gene. The CDR3 runs 17 residues. The germline V gene has CDR1 LGHDT and CDR2 YNNKEL (reference sequence). CDR3 protein: CASSQERSGLVSDEQFF. CDR3 DNA sequence: TGTGCCAGCAGCCAAGAACGAAGCGGACTAGTCTCGGATGAGCAGTTCTTC.

The CDR3 nucleotides read TGTGCCAGCAGTACAGGGTCCCTGGTTGTCTACGAGCAGTACTTC. Encoded protein: CASSTGSLVVYEQYF. The V and J genes are TRBV27 and TRBJ2-7, with D possibly matching TRBD1 (6 bases). Trimming removed 5 bases from V and 3 bases from J, with 17 bases in between. The CDR3 has 15 residues. Germline V CDR1 and CDR2: MNHEY, SMNVEV (reference sequence).

This sequence joins TRBV4-1 and TRBJ2-7, with 13 bases matching TRBD2. This CDR3 is 16 amino acids long. Trimming cost V 3 bases and J 7 bases; bases outside gene matches: 9. Germline V lookup: CDR1 MGHRA, CDR2 YSYEKL. This CDR3 is CASSQALAGGPGEQYF. The DNA of the CDR3 is TGCGCCAGCAGCCAGGCACTAGCGGGAGGGCCAGGGGAGCAGTACTTC.